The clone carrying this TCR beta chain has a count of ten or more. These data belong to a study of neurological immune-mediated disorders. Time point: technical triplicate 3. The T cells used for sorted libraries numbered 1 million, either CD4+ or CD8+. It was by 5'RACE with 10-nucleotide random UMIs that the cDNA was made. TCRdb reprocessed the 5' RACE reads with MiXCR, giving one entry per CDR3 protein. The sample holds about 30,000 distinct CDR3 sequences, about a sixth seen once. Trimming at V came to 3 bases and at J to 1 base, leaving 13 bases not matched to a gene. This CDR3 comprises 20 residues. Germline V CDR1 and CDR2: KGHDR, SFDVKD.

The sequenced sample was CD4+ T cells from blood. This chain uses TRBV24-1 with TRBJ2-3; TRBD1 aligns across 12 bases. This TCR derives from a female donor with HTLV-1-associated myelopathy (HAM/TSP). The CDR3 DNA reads TGTGCCACCAGTGATCCTTGGACCGGGACAGGGGGCTGGGGCACAGATACGCAGTATTTT. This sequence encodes CATSDPWTGTGGWGTDTQYF.